This TCR beta chain comes out of a study of regulatory T cells in long-lasting Graves disease. A note on this clonotype: A far larger clone lies a single base away; this is likely a read error.

Time point denoted: newly diagnosed GD, antithyroid drugs for less than 3 months. RNA from PBMCs was the source of the TCR library. Arm-PCR of CDR3 regions and iRepertoire HTBI primers were the basis on which TCR beta libraries were built. TCRdb analysed the multiplex PCR reads with MiXCR anew, one entry per CDR3 protein. The data contain 500,000 or so distinct CDR3 sequences, under 20% of them singletons. Unmatched junction bases numbered 10, after V lost 2 bases and J lost 10 bases. CDR3 length: 14 amino acids. CDR1 and CDR2 (germline): DFQATT, SNEGSKA (reference sequence). The data were also submitted as part of a second study, on T cells in Graves' hyperthyroidism and ophthalmopathy. As reported in that work: Uncontrolled infection, other autoimmune disease, pregnancy or lactation led to exclusion.

J is TRBJ2-1 and V is TRBV20-1; 8 bases map to TRBD1. The TCR was taken from a middle-aged man with Graves disease. Sequenced material: peripheral blood mononuclear cells (PBMCs), taken at new diagnosis, from a patient treated with antithyroid drugs. CDR3 residues: CSARPMDRENEQFF. CDR3 nucleotides: TGCAGTGCTAGACCCATGGACAGGGAAAACGAGCAGTTCTTC.